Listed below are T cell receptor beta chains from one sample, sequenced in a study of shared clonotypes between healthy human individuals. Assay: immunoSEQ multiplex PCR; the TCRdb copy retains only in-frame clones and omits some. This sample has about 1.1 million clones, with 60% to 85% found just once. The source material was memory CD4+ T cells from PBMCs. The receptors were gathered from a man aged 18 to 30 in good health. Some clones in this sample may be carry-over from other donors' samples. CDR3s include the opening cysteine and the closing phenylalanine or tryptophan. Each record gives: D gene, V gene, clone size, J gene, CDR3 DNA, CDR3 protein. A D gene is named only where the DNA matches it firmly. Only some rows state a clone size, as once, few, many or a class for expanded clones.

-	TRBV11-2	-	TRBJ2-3	TGTGCCAGCAGCTTTAGCGGAAGCACAGATACGCAGTATTTT	CASSFSGSTDTQYF
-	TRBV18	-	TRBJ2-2	TGTGCCAGCTCACCATACCCGAACACCGGGGAGCTGTTTTTT	CASSPYPNTGELFF
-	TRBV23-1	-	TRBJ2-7	TGCGCCAGCAGTCAATCGAAATCACAGCCCTCCTACGAGCAGTACTTC	CASSQSKSQPSYEQYF
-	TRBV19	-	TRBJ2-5	TGTGCCAGTGCTACACTCCACCCGGAGACCCAGTACTTC	CASATLHPETQYF
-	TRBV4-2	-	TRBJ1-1	TGTGCCAGCAGCCAAGGCCTGGGTCATAACACTGAAGCTTTCTTT	CASSQGLGHNTEAFF
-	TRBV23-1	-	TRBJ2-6	TGCGCCAGCAGTCAGTCAGAGGGGGCTGGGGCCAACGTCCTGACTTTC	CASSQSEGAGANVLTF
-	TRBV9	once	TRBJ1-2	TGTGCCAGCAGCGTAGCAGTTTCATATGGCTACACCTTC	CASSVAVSYGYTF
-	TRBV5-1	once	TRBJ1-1	TGCGCCAGCAGCTTGGTTCCAGGGGAAAATGAAGCTTTCTTT	CASSLVPGENEAFF
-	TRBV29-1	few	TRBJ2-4	TGCAGCTTTGCCGGGACCCTTAAAAACATTCAGTACTTC	CSFAGTLKNIQYF
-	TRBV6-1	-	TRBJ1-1	TGTGCCAGCAGTACCGACAGGCGCACTGAAGCTTTCTTT	CASSTDRRTEAFF
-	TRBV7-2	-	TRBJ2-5	TGTGCCAGCAGCTTAGGAGGGGGGACAGAGACCCAGTACTTC	CASSLGGGTETQYF
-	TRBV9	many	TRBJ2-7	TGTGCCAGCAGCGTAGGTGGCACCTTAAGGGAGCAGTACTTC	CASSVGGTLREQYF
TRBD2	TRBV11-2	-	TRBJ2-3	TGTGCCAGCAGCCCATTCGGGAGGACCCTTAGTGGCAGCACAGATACGCAGTATTTT	CASSPFGRTLSGSTDTQYF
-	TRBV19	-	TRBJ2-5	TGTGCCACCAAAATCCCTCAAGAGACCCAGTACTTC	CATKIPQETQYF
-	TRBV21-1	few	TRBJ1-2	TGTGCCAGCAGCAAAGGGTTGGGGAGAGCATATGGCTACACCTTC	CASSKGLGRAYGYTF
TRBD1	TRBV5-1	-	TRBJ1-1	TGCGCCAGCAGCCTTTCGGGACAGATACCAGACGAAGCTTTCTTT	CASSLSGQIPDEAFF
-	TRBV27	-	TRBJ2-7	TGTGCCAGCAGTTCCGGGGGGCCTCACTACGAGCAGTACTTC	CASSSGGPHYEQYF
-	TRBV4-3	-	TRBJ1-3	TGCGCCAGCAGCCATACAGCATCTGGAAACACCATATATTTT	CASSHTASGNTIYF
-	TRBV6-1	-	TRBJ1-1	TGTGCCAGCAGTGAAAGGTTCGGCAGGGCCGGTGAAGCTTTCTTT	CASSERFGRAGEAFF
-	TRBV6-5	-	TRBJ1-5	TGTGCCAGCAGTTACGGAAGGAATCAGCCCCAGCATTTT	CASSYGRNQPQHF
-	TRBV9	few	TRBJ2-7	TGTGCCAGCAGCGTAGGGGGCAGTCTCTCCTACGAGCAGTACTTC	CASSVGGSLSYEQYF
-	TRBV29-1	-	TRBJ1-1	TGCAGCGTAACCCGTACTGACCCGAACACTGAAGCTTTCTTT	CSVTRTDPNTEAFF
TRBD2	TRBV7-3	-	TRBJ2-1	TGTGCCAGCAGTCAAGCGGGAGTGTACAATGAGCAGTTCTTC	CASSQAGVYNEQFF
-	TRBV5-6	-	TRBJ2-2	TGTGCCAGCAGCTTGTCCCCACTTAGGGGGACCGGGGAGCTGTTTTTT	CASSLSPLRGTGELFF
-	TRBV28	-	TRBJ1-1	TGTGCCAGCAGTTCATGGGGGGGAAGCACTGAAGCTTTCTTT	CASSSWGGSTEAFF
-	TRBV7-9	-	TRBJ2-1	TGTGCCAGCAGCCAGGGACGGTACAATGAGCAGTTCTTC	CASSQGRYNEQFF
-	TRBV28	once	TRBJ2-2	TGTGCCAGCACTTCATGGAAGGGGAGGTCCGGGGAGCTGTTTTTT	CASTSWKGRSGELFF
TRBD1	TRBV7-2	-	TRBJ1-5	TGTGCCAGCAGCCTAGACAGGGATCAGCCCCAGCATTTT	CASSLDRDQPQHF
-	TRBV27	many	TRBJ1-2	TGTGCCAGCAGAAGGGGCGACTATGGCTACACCTTC	CASRRGDYGYTF